This TCR beta chain originates from a study of OX40 agonist ivuxolimab in advanced cancers. The V end was cut by 4 bases, the J end by 8 bases, with 18 bases between. CDR1 is MNHNY, CDR2 SVGAGI, per germline (reference sequence). This CDR3 comprises 15 residues. Some clones are missing from TCRdb's copy, which holds only in-frame ones; the method was immunoSEQ multiplex PCR. The table has tens of thousands of clones, 87% seen once. The receptor comes from an adult with an advanced solid tumor such as melanoma, head and neck, liver or kidney cancer. The V call is TRBV6-6, the J call TRBJ2-1; D might be TRBD1 or TRBD2, each matching 6 bases. Here the sequenced sample was CD4+ or CD8+ T cells sorted from blood, taken in a trial of the OX40 agonist ivuxolimab. The CDR3 here is CASSSTRGGGDEQFF. In DNA, the CDR3 is TGTGCCAGCAGTTCGACTAGAGGGGGAGGTGATGAGCAGTTCTTC.